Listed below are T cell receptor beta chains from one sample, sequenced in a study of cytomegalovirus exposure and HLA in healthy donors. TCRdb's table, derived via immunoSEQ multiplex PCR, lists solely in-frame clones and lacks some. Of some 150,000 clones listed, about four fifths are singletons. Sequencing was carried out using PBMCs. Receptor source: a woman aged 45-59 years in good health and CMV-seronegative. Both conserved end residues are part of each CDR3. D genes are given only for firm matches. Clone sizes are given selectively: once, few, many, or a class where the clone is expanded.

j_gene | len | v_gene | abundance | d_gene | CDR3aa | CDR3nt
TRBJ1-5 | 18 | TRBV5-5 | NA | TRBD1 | CASSLKGGEVYSNQPQHF | TGTGCCAGCAGCTTGAAAGGGGGCGAAGTATATAGCAATCAGCCCCAGCATTTT
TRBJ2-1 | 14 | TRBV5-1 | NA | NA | CASTPEVRGNEQFF | TGCGCCAGTACGCCGGAGGTCAGGGGCAATGAGCAGTTCTTC
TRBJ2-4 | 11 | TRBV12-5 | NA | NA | CASGLVEIRDF | TGTGCTAGTGGTTTGGTGGAGATTCGGGACTTC
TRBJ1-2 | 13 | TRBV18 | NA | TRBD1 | CASSRGQGEGYTF | TGTGCCAGCTCACGGGGACAGGGGGAAGGCTACACCTTC
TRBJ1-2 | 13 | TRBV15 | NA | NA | CATSRDPEKPLIF | TGTGCCACCAGCAGAGACCCCGAGAAGCCCCTAATTTTC
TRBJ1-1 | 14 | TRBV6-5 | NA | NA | CASRDTGMNTEAFF | TGTGCCAGCAGAGACACAGGCATGAACACTGAAGCTTTCTTT
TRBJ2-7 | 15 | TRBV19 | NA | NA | CASSITLGSFYEQYF | TGTGCCAGTAGTATAACCCTGGGCAGTTTCTACGAGCAGTACTTC
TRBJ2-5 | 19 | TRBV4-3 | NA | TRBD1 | CASGQDLGTGLTRGETQYF | TGCGCCAGCGGACAAGACCTCGGGACAGGGTTAACCAGGGGAGAGACCCAGTACTTC
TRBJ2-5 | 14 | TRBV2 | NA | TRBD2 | CASSDLAGGETQYF | TGTGCCAGCAGTGACCTAGCGGGGGGGGAGACCCAGTACTTC
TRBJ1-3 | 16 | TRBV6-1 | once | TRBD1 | CASSETVRGYGNTIYF | TGTGCCAGCAGTGAAACCGTCAGGGGGTACGGAAACACCATATATTTT
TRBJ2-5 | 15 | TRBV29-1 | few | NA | CSVNSPTGPQETQYF | TGCAGCGTTAATAGCCCTACAGGGCCCCAAGAGACCCAGTACTTC
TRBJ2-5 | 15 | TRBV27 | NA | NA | CASSTGLPPQETQYF | TGTGCCAGCAGTACCGGACTACCACCCCAAGAGACCCAGTACTTC
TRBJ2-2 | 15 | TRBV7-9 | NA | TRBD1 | CASSLGQANTGELFF | TGTGCCAGCAGCCTCGGACAGGCGAACACCGGGGAGCTGTTTTTT
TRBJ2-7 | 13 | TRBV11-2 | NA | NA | CASSPDRNYEQYF | TGTGCCAGCAGCCCCGACAGAAATTACGAGCAGTACTTC
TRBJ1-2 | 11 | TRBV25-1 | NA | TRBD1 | CASSGTGVYTF | TGTGCCAGCAGTGGAACAGGGGTCTACACCTTC
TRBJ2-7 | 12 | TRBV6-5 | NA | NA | CASRTNTYEQYF | TGTGCCAGCAGAACAAACACGTACGAGCAGTACTTC
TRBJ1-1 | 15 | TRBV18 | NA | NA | CASSPGLGLIPEAFF | TGTGCCAGCTCTCCAGGGCTCGGTCTAATCCCTGAAGCTTTCTTT
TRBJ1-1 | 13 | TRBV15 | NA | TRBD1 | CATSSRQGTEAFF | TGTGCCACCAGCAGCAGACAGGGCACTGAAGCTTTCTTT
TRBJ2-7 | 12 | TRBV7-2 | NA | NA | CASSRPSGEQYF | TGTGCCAGCAGTCGGCCTAGTGGCGAGCAGTACTTC
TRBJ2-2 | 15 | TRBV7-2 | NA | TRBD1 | CASSVNRGGTGELFF | TGTGCCAGCAGCGTGAACAGGGGTGGGACCGGGGAGCTGTTTTTT
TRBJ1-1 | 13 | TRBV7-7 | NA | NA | CASSSDLDTEAFF | TGTGCCAGCAGCTCCGACTTGGACACTGAAGCTTTCTTT
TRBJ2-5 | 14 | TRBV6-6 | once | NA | CASSLTGFQETQYF | TGTGCCAGCAGTTTAACAGGGTTCCAAGAGACCCAGTACTTC
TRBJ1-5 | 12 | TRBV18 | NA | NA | CASSTPNQPQHF | TGTGCCAGCTCAACTCCCAATCAGCCCCAGCATTTT
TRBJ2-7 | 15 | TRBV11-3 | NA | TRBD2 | CASSLDLAGGHEQYF | TGTGCCAGCAGCTTAGACCTAGCGGGGGGGCACGAGCAGTACTTC
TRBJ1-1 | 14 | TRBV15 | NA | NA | CATSRDFTGGEAFF | TGTGCCACCAGCAGAGATTTTACCGGGGGTGAAGCTTTCTTT
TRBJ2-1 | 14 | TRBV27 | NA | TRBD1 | CASSSPGQGYEQFF | TGTGCCAGCAGTTCCCCGGGACAGGGGTATGAGCAGTTCTTC
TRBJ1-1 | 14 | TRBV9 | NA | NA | CASSPSTESHRAFF | TGTGCCAGCAGCCCATCCACGGAGTCCCATCGTGCTTTCTTT
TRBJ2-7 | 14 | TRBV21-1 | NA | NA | CASSSRTGVYEQYF | TGTGCCAGCAGCTCACGGACAGGGGTATACGAGCAGTACTTC
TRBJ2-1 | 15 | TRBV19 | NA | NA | CASSRWLAMDNEQFF | TGTGCCAGTAGTAGATGGCTAGCGATGGACAATGAGCAGTTCTTC
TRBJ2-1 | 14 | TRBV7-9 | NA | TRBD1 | CASSLFGTALRMFF | TGTGCCAGCAGCCTATTCGGGACAGCCCTTCGAATGTTCTTC
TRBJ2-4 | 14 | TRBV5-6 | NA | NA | CASSFGPGINIQYF | TGTGCCAGCAGCTTTGGGCCGGGAATAAACATTCAGTACTTC